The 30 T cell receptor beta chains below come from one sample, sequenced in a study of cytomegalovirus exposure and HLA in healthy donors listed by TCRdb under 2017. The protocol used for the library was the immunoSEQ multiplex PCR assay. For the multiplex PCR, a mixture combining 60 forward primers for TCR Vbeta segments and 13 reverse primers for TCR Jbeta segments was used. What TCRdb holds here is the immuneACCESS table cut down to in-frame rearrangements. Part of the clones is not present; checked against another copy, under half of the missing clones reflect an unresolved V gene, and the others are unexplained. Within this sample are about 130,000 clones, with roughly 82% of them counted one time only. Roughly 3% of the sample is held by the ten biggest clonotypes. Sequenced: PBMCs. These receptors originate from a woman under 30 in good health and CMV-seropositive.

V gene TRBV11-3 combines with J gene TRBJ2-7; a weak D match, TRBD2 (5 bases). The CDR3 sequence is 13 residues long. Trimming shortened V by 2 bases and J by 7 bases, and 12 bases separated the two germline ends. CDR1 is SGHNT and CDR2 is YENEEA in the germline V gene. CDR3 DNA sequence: TGTGCCAGCAGCTTATATACGGGCGGGGAGCAGTACTTC. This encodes CASSLYTGGEQYF.

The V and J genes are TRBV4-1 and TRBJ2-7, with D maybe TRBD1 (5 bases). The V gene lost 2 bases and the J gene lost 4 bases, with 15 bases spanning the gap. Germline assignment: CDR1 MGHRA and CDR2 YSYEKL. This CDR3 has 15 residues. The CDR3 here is CASSQPTQGTYEQYF. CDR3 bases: TGCGCCAGCAGCCAACCTACCCAGGGAACTTACGAGCAGTACTTC.

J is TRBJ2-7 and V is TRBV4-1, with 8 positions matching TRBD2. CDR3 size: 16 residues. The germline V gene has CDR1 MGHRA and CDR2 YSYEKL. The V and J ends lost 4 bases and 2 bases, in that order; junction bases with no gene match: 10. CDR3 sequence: CASSPALGGGPYEQYF. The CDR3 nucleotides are TGCGCCAGCAGCCCGGCACTCGGGGGGGGACCCTACGAGCAGTACTTC.

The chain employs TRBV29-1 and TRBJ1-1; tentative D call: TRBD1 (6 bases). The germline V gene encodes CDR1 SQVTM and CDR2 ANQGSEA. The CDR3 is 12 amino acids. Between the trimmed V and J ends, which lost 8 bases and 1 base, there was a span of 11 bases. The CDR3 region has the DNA TGCAGCACCCAGACAGGGAACACTGAAGCTTTCTTT. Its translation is CSTQTGNTEAFF.

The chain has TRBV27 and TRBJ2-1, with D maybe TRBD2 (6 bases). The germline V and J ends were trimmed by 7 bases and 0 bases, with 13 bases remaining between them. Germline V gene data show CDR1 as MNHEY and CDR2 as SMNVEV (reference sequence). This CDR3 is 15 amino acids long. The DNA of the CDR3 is TGTGCCAGCACCTCTAGCGAAAGCTCCTACAATGAGCAGTTCTTC. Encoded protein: CASTSSESSYNEQFF.

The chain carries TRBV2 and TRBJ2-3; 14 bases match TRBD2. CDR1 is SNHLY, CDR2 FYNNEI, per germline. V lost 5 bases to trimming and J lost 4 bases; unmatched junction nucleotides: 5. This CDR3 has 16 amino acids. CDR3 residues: CASSSTSGGAADTQYF. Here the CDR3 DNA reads TGTGCCAGCAGTTCGACTAGCGGGGGGGCCGCAGATACGCAGTATTTT.

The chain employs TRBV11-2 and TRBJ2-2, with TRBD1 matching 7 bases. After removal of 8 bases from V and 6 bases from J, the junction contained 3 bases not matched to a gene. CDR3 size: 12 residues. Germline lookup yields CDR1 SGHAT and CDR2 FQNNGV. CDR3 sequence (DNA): TGTGCCAGCGGGCAGGGGGCCGGGGAGCTGTTTTTT. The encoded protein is CASGQGAGELFF.

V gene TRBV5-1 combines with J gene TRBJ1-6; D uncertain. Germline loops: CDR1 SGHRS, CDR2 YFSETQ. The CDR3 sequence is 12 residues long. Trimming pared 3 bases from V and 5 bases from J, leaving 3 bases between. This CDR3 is CASSSDNSPLHF. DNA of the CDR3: TGCGCCAGCAGCTCTGATAATTCACCCCTCCACTTT.

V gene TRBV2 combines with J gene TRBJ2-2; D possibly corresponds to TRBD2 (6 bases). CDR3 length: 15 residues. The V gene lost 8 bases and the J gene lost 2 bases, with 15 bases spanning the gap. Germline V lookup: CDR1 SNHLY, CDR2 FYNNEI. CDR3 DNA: TGTGCCAGCGGAGGGGAGACACTCAACACCGGGGAGCTGTTTTTT. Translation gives CASGGETLNTGELFF.

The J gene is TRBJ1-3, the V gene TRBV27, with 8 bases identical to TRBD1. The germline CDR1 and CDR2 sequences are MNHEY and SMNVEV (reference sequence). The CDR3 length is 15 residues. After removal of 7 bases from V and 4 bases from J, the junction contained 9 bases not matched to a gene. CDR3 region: CASNLRQGLGNTIYF. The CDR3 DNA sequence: TGTGCCAGCAATCTCCGACAGGGGCTAGGAAACACCATATATTTT.

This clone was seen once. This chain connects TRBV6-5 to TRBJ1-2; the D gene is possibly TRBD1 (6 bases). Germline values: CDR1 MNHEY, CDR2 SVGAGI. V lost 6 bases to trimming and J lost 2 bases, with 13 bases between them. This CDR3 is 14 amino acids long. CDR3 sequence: CASRSYQGNYGYTF. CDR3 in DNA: TGTGCCAGCAGATCATATCAGGGGAACTATGGCTACACCTTC.

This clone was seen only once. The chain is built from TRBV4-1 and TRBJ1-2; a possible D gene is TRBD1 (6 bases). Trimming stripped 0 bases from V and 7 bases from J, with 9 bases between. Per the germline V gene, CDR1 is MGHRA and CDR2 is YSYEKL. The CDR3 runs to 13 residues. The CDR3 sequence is CASSQDQGLGYTF. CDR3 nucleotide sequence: TGCGCCAGCAGCCAAGATCAGGGGCTTGGCTACACCTTC.

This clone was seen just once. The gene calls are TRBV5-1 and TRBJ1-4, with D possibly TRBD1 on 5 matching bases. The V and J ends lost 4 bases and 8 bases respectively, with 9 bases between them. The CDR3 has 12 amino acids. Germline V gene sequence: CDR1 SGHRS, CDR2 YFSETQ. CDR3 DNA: TGCGCCAGCAGCCTCGACAGAGAAAAACTGTTTTTT. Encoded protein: CASSLDREKLFF. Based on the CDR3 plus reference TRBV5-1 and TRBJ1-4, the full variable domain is KAGVTQTPRYLIKTRGQQVTLSCSPISGHRSVSWYQQTPGQGLQFLFEYFSETQRNKGNFPGRFSGRQFSNSRSEMNVSTLELGDSALYLCASSLDREKLFFGSGTQLSVL.

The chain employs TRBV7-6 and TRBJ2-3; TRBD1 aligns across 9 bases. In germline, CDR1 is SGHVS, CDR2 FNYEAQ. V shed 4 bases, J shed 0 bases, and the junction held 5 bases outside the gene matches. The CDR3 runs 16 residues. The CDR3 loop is CASSSRGQGSTDTQYF. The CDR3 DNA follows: TGTGCCAGCAGCTCCAGAGGACAGGGGAGCACAGATACGCAGTATTTT.

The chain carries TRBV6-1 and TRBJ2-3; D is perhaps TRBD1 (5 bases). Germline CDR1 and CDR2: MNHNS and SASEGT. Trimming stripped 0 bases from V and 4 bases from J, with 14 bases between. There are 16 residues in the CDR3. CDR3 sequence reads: CASSEAQDIFPDTQYF. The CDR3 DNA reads TGTGCCAGCAGTGAAGCGCAGGACATCTTCCCAGATACGCAGTATTTT.

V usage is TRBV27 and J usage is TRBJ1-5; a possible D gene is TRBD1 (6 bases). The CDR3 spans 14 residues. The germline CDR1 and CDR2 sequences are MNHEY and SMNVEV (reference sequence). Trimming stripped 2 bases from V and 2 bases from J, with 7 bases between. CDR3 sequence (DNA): TGTGCCAGCAGTTTACCAGGGGGCAATCAGCCCCAGCATTTT. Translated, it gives CASSLPGGNQPQHF.

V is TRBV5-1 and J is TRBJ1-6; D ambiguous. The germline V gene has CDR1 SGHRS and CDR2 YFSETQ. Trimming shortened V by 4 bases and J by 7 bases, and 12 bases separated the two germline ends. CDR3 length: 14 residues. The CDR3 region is CASSPGLENSPLHF. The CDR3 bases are TGCGCCAGCAGCCCCGGGTTAGAGAATTCACCCCTCCACTTT.

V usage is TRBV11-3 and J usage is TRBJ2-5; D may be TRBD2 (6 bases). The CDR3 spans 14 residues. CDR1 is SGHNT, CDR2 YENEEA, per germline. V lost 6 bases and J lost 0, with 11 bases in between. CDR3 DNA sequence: TGTGCCAGCAGTCACCGGGACTACCAAGAGACCCAGTACTTC. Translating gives CASSHRDYQETQYF.

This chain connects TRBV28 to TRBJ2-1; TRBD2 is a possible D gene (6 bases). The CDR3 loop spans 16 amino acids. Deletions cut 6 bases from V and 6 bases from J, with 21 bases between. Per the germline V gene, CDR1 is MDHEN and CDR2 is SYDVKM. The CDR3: CASSYAGARGGNEQFF. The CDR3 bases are TGTGCCAGCAGCTATGCCGGGGCTAGGGGAGGCAATGAGCAGTTCTTC. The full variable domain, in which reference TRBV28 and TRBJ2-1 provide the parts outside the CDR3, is DVKVTQSSRYLVKRTGEKVFLECVQDMDHENMFWYRQDPGLGLRLIYFSYDVKMKEKGDIPEGYSVSREKKERFSLILESASTNQTSMYLCASSYAGARGGNEQFFGPGTRLTVL.

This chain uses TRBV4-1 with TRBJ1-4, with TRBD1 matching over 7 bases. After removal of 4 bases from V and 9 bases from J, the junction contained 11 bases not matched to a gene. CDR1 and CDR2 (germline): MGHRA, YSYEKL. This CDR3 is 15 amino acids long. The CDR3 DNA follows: TGCGCCAGCAGCCGCCCAGGGACAGCGGATAAAAAACTGTTTTTT. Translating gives CASSRPGTADKKLFF.

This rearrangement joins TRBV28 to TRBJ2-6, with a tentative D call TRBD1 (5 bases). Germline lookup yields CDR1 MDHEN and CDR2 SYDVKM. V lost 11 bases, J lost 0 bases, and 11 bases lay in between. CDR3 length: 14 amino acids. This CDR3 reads CAVTGSSGANVLTF. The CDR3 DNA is TGTGCCGTCACAGGTAGCTCTGGGGCCAACGTCCTGACTTTC. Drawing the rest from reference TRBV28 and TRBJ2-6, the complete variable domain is DVKVTQSSRYLVKRTGEKVFLECVQDMDHENMFWYRQDPGLGLRLIYFSYDVKMKEKGDIPEGYSVSREKKERFSLILESASTNQTSMYLCAVTGSSGANVLTFGAGSRLTVL.

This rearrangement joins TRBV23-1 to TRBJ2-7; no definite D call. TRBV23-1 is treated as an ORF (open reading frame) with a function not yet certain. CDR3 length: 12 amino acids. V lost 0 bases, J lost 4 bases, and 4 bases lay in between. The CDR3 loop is CASSQSLYEQYF. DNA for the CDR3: TGCGCCAGCAGTCAATCTCTATACGAGCAGTACTTC.

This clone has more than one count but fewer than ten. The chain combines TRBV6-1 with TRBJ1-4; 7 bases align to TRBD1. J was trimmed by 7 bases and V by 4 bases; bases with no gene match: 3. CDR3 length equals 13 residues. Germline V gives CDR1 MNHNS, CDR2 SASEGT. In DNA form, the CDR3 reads TGTGCCAGCAGTGTGGCAGGGGGTGAAAAACTGTTTTTT. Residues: CASSVAGGEKLFF.

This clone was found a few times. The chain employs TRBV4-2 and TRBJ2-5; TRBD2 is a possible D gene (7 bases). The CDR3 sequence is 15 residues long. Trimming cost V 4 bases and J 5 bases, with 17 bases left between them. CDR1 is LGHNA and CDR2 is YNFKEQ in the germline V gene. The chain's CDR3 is CASSPERGGQETQYF. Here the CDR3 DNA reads TGTGCCAGCAGCCCCGAGAGGGGGGGCCAGGAGACCCAGTACTTC.

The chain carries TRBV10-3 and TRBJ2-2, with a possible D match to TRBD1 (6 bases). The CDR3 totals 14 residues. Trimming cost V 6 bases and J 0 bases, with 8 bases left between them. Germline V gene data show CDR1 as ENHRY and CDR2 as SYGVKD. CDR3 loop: CAIRDSSNTGELFF. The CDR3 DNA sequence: TGTGCCATCAGGGACAGTTCGAACACCGGGGAGCTGTTTTTT.

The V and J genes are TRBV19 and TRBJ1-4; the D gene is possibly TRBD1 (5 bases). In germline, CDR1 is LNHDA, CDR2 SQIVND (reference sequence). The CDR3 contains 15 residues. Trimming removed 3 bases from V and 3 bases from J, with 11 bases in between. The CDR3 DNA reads TGTGCCAGTAGTATCAACCAGGGCCCTAATGAAAAACTGTTTTTT. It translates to CASSINQGPNEKLFF.

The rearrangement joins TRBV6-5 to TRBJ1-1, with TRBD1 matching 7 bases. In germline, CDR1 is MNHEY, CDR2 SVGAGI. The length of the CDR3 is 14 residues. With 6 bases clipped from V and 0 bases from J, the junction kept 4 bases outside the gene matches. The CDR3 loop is CASSLTGVNTEAFF. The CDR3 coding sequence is TGTGCCAGCAGCCTAACAGGGGTGAACACTGAAGCTTTCTTT.

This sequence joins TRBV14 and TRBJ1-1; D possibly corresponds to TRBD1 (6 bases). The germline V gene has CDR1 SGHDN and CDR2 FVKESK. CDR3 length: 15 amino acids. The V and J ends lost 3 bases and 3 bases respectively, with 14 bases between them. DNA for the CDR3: TGTGCCAGCAGCCATCGGGGGGCGGGATACACTGAAGCTTTCTTT. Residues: CASSHRGAGYTEAFF.

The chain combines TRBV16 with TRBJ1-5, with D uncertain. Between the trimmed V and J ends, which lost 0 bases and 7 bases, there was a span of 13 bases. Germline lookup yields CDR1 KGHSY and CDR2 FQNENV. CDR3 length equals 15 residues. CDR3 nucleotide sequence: TGTGCCAGCAGCCAATCTTCCGGGAACCAACAGCCCCAGCATTTT. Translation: CASSQSSGNQQPQHF.

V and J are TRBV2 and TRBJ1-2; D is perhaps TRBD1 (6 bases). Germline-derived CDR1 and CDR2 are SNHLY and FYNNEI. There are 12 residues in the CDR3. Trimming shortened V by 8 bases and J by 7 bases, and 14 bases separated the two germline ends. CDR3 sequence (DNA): TGTGCCAGCTGTCGGGACACCTCTGGCTACACCTTC. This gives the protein CASCRDTSGYTF.